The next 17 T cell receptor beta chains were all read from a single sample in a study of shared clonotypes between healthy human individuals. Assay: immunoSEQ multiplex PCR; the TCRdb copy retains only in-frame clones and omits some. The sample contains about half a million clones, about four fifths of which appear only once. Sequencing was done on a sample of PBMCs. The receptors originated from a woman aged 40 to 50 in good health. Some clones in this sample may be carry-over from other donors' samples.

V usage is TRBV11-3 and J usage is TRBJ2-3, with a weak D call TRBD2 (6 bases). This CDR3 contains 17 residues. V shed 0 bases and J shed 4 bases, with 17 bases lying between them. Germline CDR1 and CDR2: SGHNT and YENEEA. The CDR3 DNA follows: TGTGCCAGCAGCTTAGAGCCCCCCGGGAGTGGGTCAGATACGCAGTATTTT. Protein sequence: CASSLEPPGSGSDTQYF.

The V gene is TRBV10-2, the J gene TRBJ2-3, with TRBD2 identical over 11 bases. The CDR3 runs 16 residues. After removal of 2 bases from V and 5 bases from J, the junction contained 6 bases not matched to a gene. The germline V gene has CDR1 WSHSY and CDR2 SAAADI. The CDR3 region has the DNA TGCGCCAGCAGTGAGGTTAGCGGGAGGGTCAGAGATACGCAGTATTTT. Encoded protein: CASSEVSGRVRDTQYF.

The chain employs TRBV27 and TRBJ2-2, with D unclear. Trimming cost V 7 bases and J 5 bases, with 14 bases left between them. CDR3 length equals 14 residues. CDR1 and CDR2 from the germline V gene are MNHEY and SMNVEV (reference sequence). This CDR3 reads CASKADWATGELFF. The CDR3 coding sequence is TGTGCCAGCAAAGCCGATTGGGCGACCGGGGAGCTGTTTTTT.

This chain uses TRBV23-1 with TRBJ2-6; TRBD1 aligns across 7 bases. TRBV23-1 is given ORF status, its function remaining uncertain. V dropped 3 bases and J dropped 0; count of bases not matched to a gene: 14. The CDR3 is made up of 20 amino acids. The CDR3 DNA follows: TGCGCCAGCAGTCACTACCCCTACAGGGGCGTGAGCTCTGGGGCCAACGTCCTGACTTTC. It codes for CASSHYPYRGVSSGANVLTF.

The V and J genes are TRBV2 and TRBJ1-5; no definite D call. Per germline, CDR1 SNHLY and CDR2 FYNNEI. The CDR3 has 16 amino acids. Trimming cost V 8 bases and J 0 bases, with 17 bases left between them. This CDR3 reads CASLREPGYSNQPQHF. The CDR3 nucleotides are TGTGCCAGCCTCCGGGAGCCTGGGTATAGCAATCAGCCCCAGCATTTT.

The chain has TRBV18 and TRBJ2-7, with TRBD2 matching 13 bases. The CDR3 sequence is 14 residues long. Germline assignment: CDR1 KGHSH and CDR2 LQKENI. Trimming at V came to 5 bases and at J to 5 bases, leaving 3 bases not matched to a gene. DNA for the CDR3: TGTGCCAGCTCATCCGGGACTAGCGGGGACGAGCAGTACTTC. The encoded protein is CASSSGTSGDEQYF.

CDR3 nucleotide sequence: TGTGCCAGCAGCTTAGAGGGGATTCGAGCAGATACGCAGTATTTT. It encodes CASSLEGIRADTQYF. V and J are TRBV11-1 and TRBJ2-3; D is possibly TRBD1 (5 bases). CDR3 length: 15 amino acids. Germline lookup yields CDR1 SGHAT and CDR2 FQDESV (reference sequence). V gave up 1 base and J gave up 4 bases, with 12 bases separating them.

CDR3 residues: CASSRDSNQPQHF. The DNA of the CDR3 is TGCGCCAGCTCCCGGGATAGCAATCAGCCCCAGCATTTT. V is TRBV10-1 and J is TRBJ1-5; D is undetermined. The CDR3 length is 13 residues. Per germline, CDR1 WNHNN and CDR2 SYGVQD (reference sequence). V was cut by 8 bases and J by 0 bases, with 8 bases left in between.

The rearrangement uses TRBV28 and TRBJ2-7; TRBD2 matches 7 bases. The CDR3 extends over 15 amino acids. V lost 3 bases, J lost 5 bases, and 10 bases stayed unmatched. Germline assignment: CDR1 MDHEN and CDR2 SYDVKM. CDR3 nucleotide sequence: TGTGCCAGCAGTTTCCCCGGGAGGAGATTGGACGAGCAGTACTTC. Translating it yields CASSFPGRRLDEQYF. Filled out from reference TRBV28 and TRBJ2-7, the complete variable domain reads DVKVTQSSRYLVKRTGEKVFLECVQDMDHENMFWYRQDPGLGLRLIYFSYDVKMKEKGDIPEGYSVSREKKERFSLILESASTNQTSMYLCASSFPGRRLDEQYFGPGTRLTVT.

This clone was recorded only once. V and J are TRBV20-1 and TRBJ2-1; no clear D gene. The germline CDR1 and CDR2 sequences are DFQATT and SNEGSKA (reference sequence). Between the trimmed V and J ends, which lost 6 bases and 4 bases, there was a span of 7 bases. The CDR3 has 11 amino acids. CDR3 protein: CSAVVYNEQFF. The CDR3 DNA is TGCAGTGCCGTTGTTTACAATGAGCAGTTCTTC.

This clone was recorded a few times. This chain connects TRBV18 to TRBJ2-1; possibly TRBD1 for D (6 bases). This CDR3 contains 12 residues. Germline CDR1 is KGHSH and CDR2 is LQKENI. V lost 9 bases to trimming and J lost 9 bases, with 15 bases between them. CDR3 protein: CASSEDSREQFF. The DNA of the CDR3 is TGTGCCAGTTCCGAGGACAGCCGTGAGCAGTTCTTC.

The CDR3 reads CASSIRDYNEQFF. The CDR3 DNA reads TGTGCCAGCAGTATCCGGGACTACAATGAGCAGTTCTTC. The rearrangement joins TRBV6-6 to TRBJ2-1, with D perhaps TRBD2 (5 bases). The CDR3 runs to 13 residues. Between the trimmed V and J ends, which lost 5 bases and 3 bases, there was a span of 8 bases. CDR1 MNHNY and CDR2 SVGAGI come from the germline V gene (reference sequence).

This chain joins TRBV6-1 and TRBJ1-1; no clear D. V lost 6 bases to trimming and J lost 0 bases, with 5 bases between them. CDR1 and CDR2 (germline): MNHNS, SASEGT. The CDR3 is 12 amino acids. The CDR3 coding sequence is TGTGCCAGCAGAACAATGAACACTGAAGCTTTCTTT. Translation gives CASRTMNTEAFF.

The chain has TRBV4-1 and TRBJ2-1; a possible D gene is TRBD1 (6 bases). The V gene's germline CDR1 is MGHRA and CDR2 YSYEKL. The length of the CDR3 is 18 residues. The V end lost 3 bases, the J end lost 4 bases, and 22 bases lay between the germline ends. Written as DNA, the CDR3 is TGCGCCAGCAGCCAGGGTCGTTTCGGGACACACACATACAATGAGCAGTTCTTC. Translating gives CASSQGRFGTHTYNEQFF.

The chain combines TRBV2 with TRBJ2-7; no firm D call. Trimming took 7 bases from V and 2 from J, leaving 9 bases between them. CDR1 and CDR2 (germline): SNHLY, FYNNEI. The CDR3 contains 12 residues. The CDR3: CASKPRAYEQYF. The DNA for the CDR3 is TGTGCCAGCAAACCCCGTGCCTACGAGCAGTACTTC.

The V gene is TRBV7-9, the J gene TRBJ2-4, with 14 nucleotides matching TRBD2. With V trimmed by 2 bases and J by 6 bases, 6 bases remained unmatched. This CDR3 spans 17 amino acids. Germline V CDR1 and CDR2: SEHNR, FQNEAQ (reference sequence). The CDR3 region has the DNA TGTGCCAGCAGCTTAACATCCGGGACTAGCGGGAGAAACATTCAGTACTTC. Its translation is CASSLTSGTSGRNIQYF.

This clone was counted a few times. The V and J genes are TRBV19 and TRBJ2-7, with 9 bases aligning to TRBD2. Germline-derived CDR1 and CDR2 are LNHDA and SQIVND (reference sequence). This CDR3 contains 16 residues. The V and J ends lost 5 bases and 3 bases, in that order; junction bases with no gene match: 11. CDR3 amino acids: CASSPPGSGGFYEQYF. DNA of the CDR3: TGTGCCAGTAGTCCCCCGGGGAGCGGGGGGTTCTACGAGCAGTACTTC.